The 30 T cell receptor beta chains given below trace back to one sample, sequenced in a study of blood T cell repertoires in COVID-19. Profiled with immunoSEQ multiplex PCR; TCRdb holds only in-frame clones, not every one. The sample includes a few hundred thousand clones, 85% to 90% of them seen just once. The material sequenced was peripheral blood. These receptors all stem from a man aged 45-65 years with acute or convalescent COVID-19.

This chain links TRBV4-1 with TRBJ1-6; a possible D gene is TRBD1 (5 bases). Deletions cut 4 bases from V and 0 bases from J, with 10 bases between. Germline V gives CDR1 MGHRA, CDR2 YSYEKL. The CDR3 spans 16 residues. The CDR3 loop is CASSPRQSSYNSPLHF. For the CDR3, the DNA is TGCGCCAGCAGCCCTAGACAGAGCTCCTATAATTCACCCCTCCACTTT.

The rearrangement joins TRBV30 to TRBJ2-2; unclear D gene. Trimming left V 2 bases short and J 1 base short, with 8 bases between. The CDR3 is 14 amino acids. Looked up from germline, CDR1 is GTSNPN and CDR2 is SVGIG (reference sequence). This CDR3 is CAWSLYRNTGELFF. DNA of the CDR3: TGTGCCTGGAGTCTCTACCGGAACACCGGGGAGCTGTTTTTT.

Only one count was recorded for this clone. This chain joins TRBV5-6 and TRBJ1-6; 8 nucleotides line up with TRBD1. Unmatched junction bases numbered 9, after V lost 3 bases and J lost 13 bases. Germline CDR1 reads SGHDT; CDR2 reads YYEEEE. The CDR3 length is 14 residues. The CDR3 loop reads CASSWGQVGSPLHF. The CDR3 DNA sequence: TGTGCCAGCAGCTGGGGACAGGTCGGTTCGCCCCTCCACTTT.

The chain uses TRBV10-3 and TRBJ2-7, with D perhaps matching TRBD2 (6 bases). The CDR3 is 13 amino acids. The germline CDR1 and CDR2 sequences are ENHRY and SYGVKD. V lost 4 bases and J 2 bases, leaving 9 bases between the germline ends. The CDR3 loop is CAISGREAYEQYF. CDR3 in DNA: TGTGCCATCAGTGGCAGGGAGGCCTACGAGCAGTACTTC.

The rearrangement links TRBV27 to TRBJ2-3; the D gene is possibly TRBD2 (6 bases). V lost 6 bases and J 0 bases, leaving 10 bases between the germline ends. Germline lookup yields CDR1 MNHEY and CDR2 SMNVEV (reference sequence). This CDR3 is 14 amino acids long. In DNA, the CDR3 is TGTGCCAGCAGATTAGCGGCTAGCACAGATACGCAGTATTTT. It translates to CASRLAASTDTQYF.

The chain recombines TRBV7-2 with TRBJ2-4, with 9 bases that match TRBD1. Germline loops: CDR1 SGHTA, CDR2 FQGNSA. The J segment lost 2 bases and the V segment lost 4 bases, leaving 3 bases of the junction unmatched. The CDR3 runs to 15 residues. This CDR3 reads CASSSGQGSKNIQYF. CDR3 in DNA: TGTGCCAGCAGCTCAGGACAGGGGTCCAAAAACATTCAGTACTTC.

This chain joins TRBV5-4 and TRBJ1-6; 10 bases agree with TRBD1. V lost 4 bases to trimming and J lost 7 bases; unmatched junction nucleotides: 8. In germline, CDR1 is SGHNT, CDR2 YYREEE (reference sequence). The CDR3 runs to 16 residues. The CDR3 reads CASSPRTGGSNSPLHF. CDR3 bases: TGTGCCAGCAGCCCCCGGACAGGGGGGTCGAATTCACCCCTCCACTTT.

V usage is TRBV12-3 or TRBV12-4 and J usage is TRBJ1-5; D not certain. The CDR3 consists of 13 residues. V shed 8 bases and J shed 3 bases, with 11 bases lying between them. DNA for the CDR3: TGTGCCAGCTGGAGTCGGTCCAATCAGCCCCAGCATTTT. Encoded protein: CASWSRSNQPQHF.

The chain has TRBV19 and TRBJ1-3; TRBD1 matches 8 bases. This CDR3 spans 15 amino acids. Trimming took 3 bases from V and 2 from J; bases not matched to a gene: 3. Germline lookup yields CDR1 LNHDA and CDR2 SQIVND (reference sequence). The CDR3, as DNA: TGTGCCAGTAGTATGGCAGGGGGCGCTGGAAACACCATATATTTT. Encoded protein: CASSMAGGAGNTIYF.

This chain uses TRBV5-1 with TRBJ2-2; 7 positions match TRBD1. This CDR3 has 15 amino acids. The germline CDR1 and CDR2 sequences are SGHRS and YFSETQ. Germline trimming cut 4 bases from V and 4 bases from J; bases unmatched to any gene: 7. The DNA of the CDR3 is TGCGCCAGCAGCCCGGGACAGACAGTCACCGGGGAGCTGTTTTTT. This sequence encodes CASSPGQTVTGELFF.

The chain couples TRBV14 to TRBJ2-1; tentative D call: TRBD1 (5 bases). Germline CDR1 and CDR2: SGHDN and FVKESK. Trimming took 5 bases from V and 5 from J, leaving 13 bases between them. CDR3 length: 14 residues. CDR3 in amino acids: CASSFWGGHNEQFF. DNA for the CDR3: TGTGCCAGCAGCTTTTGGGGCGGCCACAATGAGCAGTTCTTC.

CDR3 DNA: TGTGCCAGCAGGGCCGGGACAGGGGGCGGCGACGGCTACACCTTC. It is translated as CASRAGTGGGDGYTF. The chain links TRBV3-1 (or the pseudogene TRBV3-2) to TRBJ1-2, with 12 nucleotides matching TRBD1. V lost 6 bases to trimming and J lost 8 bases; unmatched junction nucleotides: 10. The CDR3 loop spans 15 amino acids. Germline V lookup: CDR1 LGHDT, CDR2 YNNKEL (reference sequence).

The CDR3 sequence is CASSPASGGTSNQPQHF. The CDR3 DNA is TGTGCCAGCAGCCCGGCGTCGGGGGGTACTAGCAATCAGCCCCAGCATTTT. V and J are TRBV7-9 and TRBJ1-5; possibly TRBD1 for D (5 bases). With 5 bases removed from V and 0 bases from J, the gap between germline ends came to 17 bases. Germline V gene sequence: CDR1 SEHNR, CDR2 FQNEAQ (reference sequence). The CDR3 extends over 17 amino acids.

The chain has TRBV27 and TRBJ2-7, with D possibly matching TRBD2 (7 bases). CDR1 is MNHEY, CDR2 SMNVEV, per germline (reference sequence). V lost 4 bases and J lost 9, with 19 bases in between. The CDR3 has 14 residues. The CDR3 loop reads CASSSTTGGVRQYF. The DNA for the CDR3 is TGTGCCAGCAGTTCGACAACGGGGGGCGTCCGGCAGTACTTC.

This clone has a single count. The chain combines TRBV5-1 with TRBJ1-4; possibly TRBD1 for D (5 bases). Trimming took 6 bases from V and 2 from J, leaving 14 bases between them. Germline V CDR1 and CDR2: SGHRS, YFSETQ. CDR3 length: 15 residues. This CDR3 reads CASTSVGGTNEKLFF. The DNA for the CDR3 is TGCGCCAGCACCTCGGTTGGGGGGACTAATGAAAAACTGTTTTTT. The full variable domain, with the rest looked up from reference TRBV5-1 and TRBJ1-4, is KAGVTQTPRYLIKTRGQQVTLSCSPISGHRSVSWYQQTPGQGLQFLFEYFSETQRNKGNFPGRFSGRQFSNSRSEMNVSTLELGDSALYLCASTSVGGTNEKLFFGSGTQLSVL.

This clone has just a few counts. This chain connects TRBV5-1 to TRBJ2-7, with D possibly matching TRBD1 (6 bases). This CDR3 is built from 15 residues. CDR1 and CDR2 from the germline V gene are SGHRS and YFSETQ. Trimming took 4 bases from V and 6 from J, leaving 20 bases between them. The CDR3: CASSPNPGAGTEQYF. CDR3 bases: TGCGCCAGCAGCCCGAACCCAGGGGCGGGTACCGAGCAGTACTTC. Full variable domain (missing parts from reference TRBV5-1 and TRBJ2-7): KAGVTQTPRYLIKTRGQQVTLSCSPISGHRSVSWYQQTPGQGLQFLFEYFSETQRNKGNFPGRFSGRQFSNSRSEMNVSTLELGDSALYLCASSPNPGAGTEQYFGPGTRLTVT.

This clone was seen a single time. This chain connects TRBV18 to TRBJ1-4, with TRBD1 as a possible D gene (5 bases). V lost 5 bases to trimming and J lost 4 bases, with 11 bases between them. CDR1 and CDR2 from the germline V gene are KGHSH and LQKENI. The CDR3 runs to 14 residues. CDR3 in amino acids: CASSAGFGNEKLFF. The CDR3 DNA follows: TGTGCCAGCTCAGCAGGGTTTGGTAATGAAAAACTGTTTTTT. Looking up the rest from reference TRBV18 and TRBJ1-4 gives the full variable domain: NAGVMQNPRHLVRRRGQEARLRCSPMKGHSHVYWYRQLPEEGLKFMVYLQKENIIDESGMPKERFSAEFPKEGPSILRIQQVVRGDSAAYFCASSAGFGNEKLFFGSGTQLSVL.

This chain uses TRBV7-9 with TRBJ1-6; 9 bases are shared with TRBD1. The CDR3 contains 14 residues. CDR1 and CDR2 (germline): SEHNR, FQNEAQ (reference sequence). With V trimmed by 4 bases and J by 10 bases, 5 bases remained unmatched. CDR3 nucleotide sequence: TGTGCCAGCAGCTCCGGACAGGGGAAGTCACCCCTCCACTTT. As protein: CASSSGQGKSPLHF. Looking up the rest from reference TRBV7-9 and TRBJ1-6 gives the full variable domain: DTGVSQNPRHKITKRGQNVTFRCDPISEHNRLYWYRQTLGQGPEFLTYFQNEAQLEKSRLLSDRFSAERPKGSFSTLEIQRTEQGDSAMYLCASSSGQGKSPLHFGNGTRLTVT.

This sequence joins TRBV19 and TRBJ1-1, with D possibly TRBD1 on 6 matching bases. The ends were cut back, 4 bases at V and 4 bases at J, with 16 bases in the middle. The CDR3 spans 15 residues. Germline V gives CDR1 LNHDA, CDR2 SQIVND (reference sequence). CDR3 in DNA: TGTGCCAGTAGTACGGGCGGGGGGCGGTTCACTGAAGCTTTCTTT. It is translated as CASSTGGGRFTEAFF.

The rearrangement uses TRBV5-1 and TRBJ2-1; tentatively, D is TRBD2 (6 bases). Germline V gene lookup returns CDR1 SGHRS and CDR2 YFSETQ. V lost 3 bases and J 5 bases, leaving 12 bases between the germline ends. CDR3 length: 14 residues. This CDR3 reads CASSSGTPHNEQFF. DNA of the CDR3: TGCGCCAGCAGCTCAGGGACTCCCCACAATGAGCAGTTCTTC.

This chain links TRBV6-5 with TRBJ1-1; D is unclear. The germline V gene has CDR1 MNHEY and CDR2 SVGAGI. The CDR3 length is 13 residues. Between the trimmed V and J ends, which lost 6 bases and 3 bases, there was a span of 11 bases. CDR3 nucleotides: TGTGCCAGCAGCTATTACAGATACACTGAAGCTTTCTTT. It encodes CASSYYRYTEAFF.

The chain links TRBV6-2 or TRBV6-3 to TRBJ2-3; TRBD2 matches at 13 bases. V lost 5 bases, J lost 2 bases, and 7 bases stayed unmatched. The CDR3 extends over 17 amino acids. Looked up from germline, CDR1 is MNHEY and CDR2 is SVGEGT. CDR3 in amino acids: CASSPGTSGAYTDTQYF. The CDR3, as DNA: TGTGCCAGCAGTCCGGGGACTAGCGGGGCCTACACAGATACGCAGTATTTT.

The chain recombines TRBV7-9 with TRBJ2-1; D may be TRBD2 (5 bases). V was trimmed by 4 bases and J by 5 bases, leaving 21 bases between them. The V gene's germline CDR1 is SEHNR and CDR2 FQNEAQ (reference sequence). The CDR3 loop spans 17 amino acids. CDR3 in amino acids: CASSSTSPGKRNNEQFF. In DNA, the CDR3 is TGTGCCAGCAGCTCAACTTCTCCGGGAAAACGGAACAATGAGCAGTTCTTC.

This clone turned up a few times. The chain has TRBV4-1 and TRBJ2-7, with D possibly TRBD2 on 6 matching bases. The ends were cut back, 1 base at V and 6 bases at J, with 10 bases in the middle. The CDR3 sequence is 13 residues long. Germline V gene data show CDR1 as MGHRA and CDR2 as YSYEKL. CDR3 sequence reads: CASSQGQGGEQYF. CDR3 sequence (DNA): TGCGCCAGCAGCCAAGGTCAGGGAGGCGAGCAGTACTTC.

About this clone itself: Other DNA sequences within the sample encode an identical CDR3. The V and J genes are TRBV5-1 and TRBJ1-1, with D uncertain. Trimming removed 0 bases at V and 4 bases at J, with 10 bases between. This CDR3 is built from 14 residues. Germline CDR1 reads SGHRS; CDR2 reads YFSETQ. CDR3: CASSLGEVGTEAFF. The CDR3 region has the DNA TGCGCCAGCAGCTTGGGGGAGGTGGGCACTGAAGCTTTCTTT.

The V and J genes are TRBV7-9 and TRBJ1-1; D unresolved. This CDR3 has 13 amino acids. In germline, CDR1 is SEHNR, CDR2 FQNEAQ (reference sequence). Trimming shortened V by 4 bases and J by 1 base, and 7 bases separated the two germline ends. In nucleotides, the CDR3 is TGTGCCAGCAGCTGGCGGTCGAACACTGAAGCTTTCTTT. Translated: CASSWRSNTEAFF. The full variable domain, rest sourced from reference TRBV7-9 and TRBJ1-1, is DTGVSQNPRHKITKRGQNVTFRCDPISEHNRLYWYRQTLGQGPEFLTYFQNEAQLEKSRLLSDRFSAERPKGSFSTLEIQRTEQGDSAMYLCASSWRSNTEAFFGQGTRLTVV.

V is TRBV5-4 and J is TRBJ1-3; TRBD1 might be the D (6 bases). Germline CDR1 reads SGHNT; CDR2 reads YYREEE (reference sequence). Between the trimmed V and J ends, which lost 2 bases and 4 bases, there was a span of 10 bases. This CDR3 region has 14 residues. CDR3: CASSFTGSGNTIYF. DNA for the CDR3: TGTGCCAGCAGCTTTACAGGGTCGGGAAACACCATATATTTT.

DNA for the CDR3: TGTGCCAGCAGCCCCGAGCCGTCTAGCAATGAGCAGTTCTTC. Translating gives CASSPEPSSNEQFF. The chain links TRBV7-2 to TRBJ2-1; no clear D gene. The V and J ends lost 5 bases and 6 bases respectively, with 14 bases between them. The V gene's germline CDR1 is SGHTA and CDR2 FQGNSA. The CDR3 is 14 amino acids.

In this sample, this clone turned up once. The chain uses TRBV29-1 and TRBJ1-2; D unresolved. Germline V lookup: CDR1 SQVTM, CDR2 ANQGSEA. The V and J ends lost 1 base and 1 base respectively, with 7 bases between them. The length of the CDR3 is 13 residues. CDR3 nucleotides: TGCAGCGTTGAAGCAGGCCTTAACTATGGCTACACCTTC. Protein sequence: CSVEAGLNYGYTF.

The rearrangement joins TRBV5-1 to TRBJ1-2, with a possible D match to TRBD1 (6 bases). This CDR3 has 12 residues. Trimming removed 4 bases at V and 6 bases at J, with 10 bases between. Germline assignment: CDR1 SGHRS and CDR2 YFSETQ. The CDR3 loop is CASSPGQNGYTF. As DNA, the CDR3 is TGCGCCAGCAGCCCGGGACAAAATGGCTACACCTTC.